These 29 T cell receptor beta chains originate from one sample sequenced in a study of response to subunit inactivated influenza vaccine. TCRdb analysed the RT-PCR reads with MiXCR anew, one entry per CDR3 protein. The profile shows a few hundred thousand distinct CDR3 sequences, approximately 11% of them singletons. The sample in question was PBMCs from blood, obtained roughly 6 weeks after vaccination. These receptors all stem from a man aged 45 to 65 who received an inactivated influenza vaccine.

This clonotype was seen a handful of times. Here the CDR3 reads CATRWSGQGAGGYTF. CDR3 in DNA: TGTGCCACCCGCTGGTCTGGACAGGGGGCCGGGGGCTACACCTTC. V and J are TRBV10-3 and TRBJ1-2; TRBD1 matches at 11 bases. V gave up 10 bases and J gave up 8 bases; unmatched junction bases: 15. The CDR3 runs 15 residues. Germline V lookup: CDR1 ENHRY, CDR2 SYGVKD.

The gene calls are TRBV12-3 or TRBV12-4 and TRBJ1-2, with a possible D match to TRBD1 (6 bases). The CDR3 runs to 16 residues. The V end was cut by 1 base, the J end by 2 bases, with 14 bases between. The CDR3 protein is CASSLGGGRRNYGYTF. CDR3 sequence (DNA): TGTGCCAGCAGTTTAGGGGGGGGCCGGCGAAACTATGGCTACACCTTC.

This chain uses TRBV5-5 with TRBJ2-1; D possibly uses TRBD1 or TRBD2 (6 bases each). Trimming cost V 4 bases and J 3 bases, with 14 bases left between them. Germline V lookup: CDR1 SGHKS, CDR2 YYEKEE (reference sequence). CDR3 size: 15 residues. The CDR3 sequence: CASSEGDSLYNEQFF. In DNA form, the CDR3 reads TGTGCCAGCAGCGAGGGGGACTCCCTCTACAATGAGCAGTTCTTC.

The table lists this clonotype with many counts. J is TRBJ1-2 and V is TRBV5-6; D not resolved. CDR3 length: 12 residues. V was shortened by 2 bases and J by 6 bases, with 8 bases between the two germline ends. Germline V gene sequence: CDR1 SGHDT, CDR2 YYEEEE. CDR3 sequence (DNA): TGTGCCAGCAGCTTATCGGGGAATGGCTACACCTTC. It is translated as CASSLSGNGYTF.

This clonotype was seen only a few times. The chain joins TRBV12-3 or TRBV12-4 to TRBJ1-5; D remains ambiguous. V was trimmed by 5 bases and J by 6 bases, leaving 14 bases between them. The CDR3 runs 14 residues. In nucleotides, the CDR3 is TGTGCCAGCAGTCGGGCCAACCAGGTTCAGCCCCAGCATTTT. It yields the protein CASSRANQVQPQHF.

This clonotype was seen many times. The DNA of the CDR3 is TGTGCCAGCAGACCGGGACAGGGGTACAATGAGCAGTTCTTC. It specifies CASRPGQGYNEQFF. This chain joins TRBV12-3 or TRBV12-4 and TRBJ2-1; 10 bases are a match to TRBD1. The CDR3 consists of 14 residues. V dropped 6 bases and J dropped 4; count of bases not matched to a gene: 3.

V usage is TRBV11-1 and J usage is TRBJ2-5; possibly TRBD1 or TRBD2 for D (5 bases each). CDR1 and CDR2 (germline): SGHAT, FQDESV (reference sequence). V lost 1 base and J lost 4, with 22 bases in between. This CDR3 is built from 18 residues. The CDR3: CASSLGVGRDGDGETQYF. As DNA, the CDR3 is TGTGCCAGCAGCTTAGGGGTCGGTCGGGACGGTGATGGAGAGACCCAGTACTTC.

This clonotype has only a few counts. This chain joins TRBV6-5 and TRBJ1-6, with D possibly being TRBD1 (5 bases). Germline assignment: CDR1 MNHEY and CDR2 SVGAGI. Trimming took 4 bases from V and 2 from J, leaving 18 bases between them. This CDR3 has 18 amino acids. CDR3 nucleotide sequence: TGTGCCAGCAGTTCTACCGCAAGGGCGACAGCCTATAATTCACCCCTCCACTTT. Protein sequence: CASSSTARATAYNSPLHF.

In this sample, this clonotype turned up many times. V is TRBV5-1 and J is TRBJ2-1; no definite D call. The germline V gene encodes CDR1 SGHRS and CDR2 YFSETQ. Trimming stripped 4 bases from V and 9 bases from J, with 11 bases between. This CDR3 has 12 residues. The CDR3 is CASSNWWGEQFF. The CDR3 DNA reads as TGCGCCAGCAGCAATTGGTGGGGTGAGCAGTTCTTC.

This clonotype turned up a few times. The gene calls are TRBV7-8 and TRBJ1-1; no definite D call. The germline gives CDR1 SGHVS, CDR2 FQNEAQ. The CDR3 is 12 amino acids. V dropped 3 bases and J dropped 4 bases, with 6 bases sitting between them. CDR3 protein: CASSFEATEAFF. The CDR3 DNA is TGTGCCAGCAGCTTTGAAGCCACTGAAGCTTTCTTT.

The gene calls are TRBV5-6 and TRBJ2-3, with 7 bases identical to TRBD2. CDR1 and CDR2 from the germline V gene are SGHDT and YYEEEE. Trimming at V came to 0 bases and at J to 4 bases, leaving 8 bases not matched to a gene. The CDR3 runs to 16 residues. For the CDR3, the DNA is TGTGCCAGCAGCTTGGCCGGACTAGTAGGAGCAGATACGCAGTATTTT. It encodes CASSLAGLVGADTQYF. The whole variable domain, filled in from reference TRBV5-6 and TRBJ2-3, reads DAGVTQSPTHLIKTRGQQVTLRCSPKSGHDTVSWYQQALGQGPQFIFQYYEEEERQRGNFPDRFSGHQFPNYSSELNVNALLLGDSALYLCASSLAGLVGADTQYFGPGTRLTVL.

This clonotype has only a few counts. CDR3 DNA sequence: TGTGCCAGCAGCGTATACCCCGGGGGACAGGGGATCTTCTCTGGGGCCAACGTCCTGACTTTC. This codes for CASSVYPGGQGIFSGANVLTF. The V and J genes are TRBV9 and TRBJ2-6; 10 bases fit TRBD1. Trimming removed 1 base from V and 0 bases from J; junction bases left unmatched: 13. There are 21 residues in the CDR3. CDR1 is SGDLS, CDR2 YYNGEE, per germline.

The rearrangement joins TRBV7-4 to TRBJ1-6; possible D gene TRBD1, 6 bases. Germline V gene lookup returns CDR1 SGHVT and CDR2 SQSDAQ. V lost 0 bases to trimming and J lost 10 bases, with 19 bases between them. CDR3 size: 17 residues. The CDR3 coding sequence is TGTGCCAGCAGCTTAGCCGAGAGGGACACAGAGGGGTCACCCCTCCACTTT. Translation: CASSLAERDTEGSPLHF.

A few counts support this clonotype. For the CDR3, the DNA is TGTGCCAGCAGTTTTGTACAGAACTATGGCTACACCTTC. This codes for CASSFVQNYGYTF. The chain carries TRBV28 and TRBJ1-2, with D unresolved. V was cut by 3 bases and J by 2 bases, with 7 bases left in between. CDR1 and CDR2 (germline): MDHEN, SYDVKM. The CDR3 is 13 residues long.

This clonotype has only a few counts. This chain uses TRBV30 with TRBJ1-5; TRBD1 aligns across 9 bases. This CDR3 is 15 amino acids long. Germline CDR1 GTSNPN, CDR2 SVGIG (reference sequence). The trim removed 0 bases at V and 4 bases at J, leaving 4 bases unmatched. CDR3 sequence (DNA): TGTGCCTGGAGTGTAGGCGGACAGGGGAATCAGCCCCAGCATTTT. Residues: CAWSVGGQGNQPQHF.

The V and J genes are TRBV29-1 and TRBJ2-7, with TRBD2 as a possible D gene (6 bases). The CDR3 has 16 amino acids. The V gene lost 4 bases and the J gene lost 5 bases, with 24 bases spanning the gap. Germline V gene data show CDR1 as SQVTM and CDR2 as ANQGSEA. CDR3 sequence: CSVANRPGRNRDEQYF. For the CDR3, the DNA is TGCAGCGTTGCGAACCGCCCTGGGAGGAATCGGGACGAGCAGTACTTC.

This clonotype occurred many times. The gene calls are TRBV12-3 or TRBV12-4 and TRBJ2-3; 9 bases agree with TRBD1. V shed 6 bases, J shed 1 base, and the junction held 5 bases outside the gene matches. The CDR3 has 15 residues. Written as DNA, the CDR3 is TGTGCCAGCAGGTTACAGGGGGCCGGCACAGATACGCAGTATTTT. Its translation is CASRLQGAGTDTQYF.

Only a few counts were recorded for this clonotype. The CDR3 DNA follows: TGCAGTGCTAGCCCTCGGGCCAGGGGAAACACCATATATTTT. Translating gives CSASPRARGNTIYF. The chain links TRBV20-1 to TRBJ1-3; no firm D call. V was clipped by 3 bases and J by 4 bases, with 13 bases between them. The germline gives CDR1 DFQATT, CDR2 SNEGSKA (reference sequence). The CDR3 is 14 amino acids.

The V gene is TRBV6-1, the J gene TRBJ1-2; D ambiguous. Germline CDR1 MNHNS, CDR2 SASEGT. This CDR3 region has 14 residues. V lost 4 bases and J 4 bases, leaving 13 bases between the germline ends. CDR3 in DNA: TGTGCCAGCAGTGCGCTCCGCGAGACCTATGGCTACACCTTC. Residues: CASSALRETYGYTF.

V and J are TRBV5-1 and TRBJ2-3; unclear D gene. This CDR3 comprises 15 residues. Per germline, CDR1 SGHRS and CDR2 YFSETQ. V lost 0 bases, J lost 1 base, and 9 bases lay in between. The chain's CDR3 is CASSLAFTGTDTQYF. The CDR3 coding sequence is TGCGCCAGCAGCTTGGCCTTCACTGGCACAGATACGCAGTATTTT.

V is TRBV4-3 and J is TRBJ2-2; D unclear. V lost 2 bases and J 7 bases, leaving 8 bases between the germline ends. The CDR3 has 13 residues. Germline CDR1 is LGHNA and CDR2 is YSLEER. The CDR3 region is CASSQPTGGELFF. The DNA for the CDR3 is TGCGCCAGCAGCCAACCTACGGGCGGGGAGCTGTTTTTT.

V and J are TRBV7-6 and TRBJ2-2; 9 nucleotides match TRBD2. Germline assignment: CDR1 SGHVS and CDR2 FNYEAQ. The V gene end was trimmed by 2 bases and the J gene end by 4 bases; junction bases not matched to a gene: 5. This CDR3 comprises 16 residues. The CDR3 DNA reads TGTGCCAGCAGCTTAAGTCCAGCGGGGGGCACCGGGGAGCTGTTTTTT. Encoded protein: CASSLSPAGGTGELFF.

The rearrangement links TRBV4-3 to TRBJ1-3; weak D call: TRBD1 (5 bases). The CDR3 loop spans 15 amino acids. V was clipped by 2 bases and J by 2 bases, with 10 bases between them. Per germline, CDR1 LGHNA and CDR2 YSLEER. In DNA form, the CDR3 reads TGCGCCAGCAGCCAATCTACAGGAACTGGAAACACCATATATTTT. Protein product: CASSQSTGTGNTIYF.

This clonotype was counted a few times. The J gene is TRBJ2-1, the V gene TRBV5-5, with a weak D call TRBD2 (6 bases). Trimming removed 0 bases at V and 12 bases at J, with 13 bases between. Germline assignment: CDR1 SGHKS and CDR2 YYEKEE (reference sequence). There are 13 residues in the CDR3. CDR3 protein: CASSLVGLMVQFF. The CDR3 DNA reads TGTGCCAGCAGCTTGGTGGGACTGATGGTGCAGTTCTTC.

The chain combines TRBV20-1 with TRBJ2-1; D uncertain. The V and J ends lost 6 bases and 7 bases respectively, with 13 bases between them. The CDR3 extends over 12 amino acids. Germline V gives CDR1 DFQATT, CDR2 SNEGSKA (reference sequence). The CDR3 here is CSALKSRNEQFF. CDR3 coding DNA: TGCAGTGCCCTAAAATCTAGAAATGAGCAGTTCTTC.

This clonotype was detected ten times or more. V is TRBV10-2 and J is TRBJ1-6; the D gene is possibly TRBD1 (5 bases). V gave up 0 bases and J gave up 9 bases, with 18 bases separating them. Germline values: CDR1 WSHSY, CDR2 SAAADI. This CDR3 spans 17 amino acids. Here the CDR3 reads CASSESPRGRGSSPLHF. DNA for the CDR3: TGCGCCAGCAGTGAGTCGCCCCGGGGCCGCGGAAGTTCACCCCTCCACTTT.

This clonotype was recorded many times. The V call is TRBV5-1, the J call TRBJ2-1, with D perhaps matching TRBD1 or TRBD2 (7 bases each). The CDR3 extends over 17 amino acids. Germline CDR1 SGHRS, CDR2 YFSETQ. Between the trimmed V and J ends, which lost 0 bases and 0 bases, there was a span of 13 bases. CDR3 protein: CASSLGQGGTSYNEQFF. CDR3 nucleotide sequence: TGCGCCAGCAGCTTGGGGCAGGGGGGGACCTCCTACAATGAGCAGTTCTTC.

The table lists this clonotype with a few counts. J is TRBJ1-3 and V is TRBV4-1, with D unresolved. Trimming pared 1 base from V and 4 bases from J, leaving 20 bases between. The CDR3 extends over 18 amino acids. Germline V gene lookup returns CDR1 MGHRA and CDR2 YSYEKL. The CDR3 region has the DNA TGCGCCAGCAGCCAAGCCAGGATTCCTCTGGTGGGGGGAAACACCATATATTTT. It encodes CASSQARIPLVGGNTIYF.

V usage is TRBV7-9 and J usage is TRBJ1-2, with TRBD1 matching 8 bases. V was pared by 3 bases and J by 12 bases, with 6 bases of the junction left unmatched. Germline V gene data show CDR1 as SEHNR and CDR2 as FQNEAQ (reference sequence). CDR3 length equals 12 residues. The CDR3 reads CASSFIQGVHTF. The CDR3 DNA reads TGTGCCAGCAGCTTTATACAGGGGGTCCACACCTTC.